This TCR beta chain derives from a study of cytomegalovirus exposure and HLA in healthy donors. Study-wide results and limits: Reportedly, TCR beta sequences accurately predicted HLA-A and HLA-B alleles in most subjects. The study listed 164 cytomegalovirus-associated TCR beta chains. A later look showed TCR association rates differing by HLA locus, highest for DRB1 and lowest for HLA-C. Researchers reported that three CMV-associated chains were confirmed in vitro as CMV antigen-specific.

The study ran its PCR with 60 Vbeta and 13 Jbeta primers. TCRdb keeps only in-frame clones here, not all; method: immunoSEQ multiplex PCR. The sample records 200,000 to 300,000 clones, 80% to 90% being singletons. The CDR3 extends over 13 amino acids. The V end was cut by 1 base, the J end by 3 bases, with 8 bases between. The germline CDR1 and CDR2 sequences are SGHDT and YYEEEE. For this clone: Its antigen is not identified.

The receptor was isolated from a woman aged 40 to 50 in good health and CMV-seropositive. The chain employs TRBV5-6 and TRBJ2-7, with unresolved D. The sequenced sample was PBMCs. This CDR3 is CASSLTARYEQYF. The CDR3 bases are TGTGCCAGCAGCTTGACTGCTCGCTACGAGCAGTACTTC. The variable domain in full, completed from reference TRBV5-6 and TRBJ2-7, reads DAGVTQSPTHLIKTRGQQVTLRCSPKSGHDTVSWYQQALGQGPQFIFQYYEEEERQRGNFPDRFSGHQFPNYSSELNVNALLLGDSALYLCASSLTARYEQYFGPGTRLTVT.